These 24 T cell receptor beta chains came from one sample sequenced in a study of beta chain features in type 1 diabetes. General study points: In every one of the four CD4+ subsets, TCRB CDR3s were moderately but significantly shorter in Type 1 diabetes patients.

For these TCRs, the target antigens are not known. Of the isolated RNA, all was reverse transcribed, and so the sequenced material was expressed TCRB transcripts. Some clones are missing from TCRdb's copy, which holds only in-frame ones; the method was immunoSEQ multiplex PCR. Of around 160,000 clones detected, 7.5% to 9.5% appear once; the ten largest clones hold about 0.5%. The sample consisted of central memory CD4+ T cells from blood. These receptors all stem from a woman aged 18 to 35 with type 1 diabetes.

The chain carries TRBV19 and TRBJ2-3, with 8 nucleotides matching TRBD2. The trim removed 5 bases at V and 0 bases at J, leaving 4 bases unmatched. The CDR3 has 15 residues. The germline V gene has CDR1 LNHDA and CDR2 SQIVND (reference sequence). Here the CDR3 reads CASSPSGGSTDTQYF. CDR3 coding DNA: TGTGCCAGTAGTCCAAGCGGGGGTAGCACAGATACGCAGTATTTT.

The chain has TRBV6-1 and TRBJ2-4; TRBD2 might be the D (5 bases). V lost 2 bases and J 4 bases, leaving 15 bases between the germline ends. This CDR3 has 16 amino acids. Germline V gene data show CDR1 as MNHNS and CDR2 as SASEGT. This chain's CDR3 is CASSETHGGLKNIQYF. DNA of the CDR3: TGTGCCAGCAGTGAAACCCACGGAGGCTTAAAAAACATTCAGTACTTC.

V is TRBV7-3 and J is TRBJ2-1, with D possibly matching TRBD2 (5 bases). With 1 base removed from V and 7 bases from J, the gap between germline ends came to 17 bases. The germline V gene has CDR1 SGHTA and CDR2 FQGTGA. The CDR3 has 16 amino acids. CDR3 sequence: CASSLKRDLRGNEQFF. The CDR3 nucleotides read TGTGCCAGCAGCTTAAAACGGGATCTGCGTGGGAATGAGCAGTTCTTC.

The chain is built from TRBV7-8 and TRBJ2-6; D perhaps matches TRBD1 (5 bases). V dropped 5 bases and J dropped 2 bases, with 10 bases sitting between them. This CDR3 is 15 amino acids long. Per germline, CDR1 SGHVS and CDR2 FQNEAQ. The CDR3 loop reads CASSRRGTGANVLTF. CDR3 sequence (DNA): TGTGCCAGCAGCCGAAGGGGTACTGGGGCCAACGTCCTGACTTTC.

V usage is TRBV2 and J usage is TRBJ2-2; 7 bases fit TRBD1. Unmatched junction bases numbered 7, after V lost 6 bases and J lost 6 bases. The CDR3 has 14 amino acids. The germline V gene encodes CDR1 SNHLY and CDR2 FYNNEI. The CDR3 DNA reads TGTGCCAGCAGCCCAGACGGGACAGCCGGGGAGCTGTTTTTT. This gives the protein CASSPDGTAGELFF.

There are a few counts of this clone. Distinct nucleotide sequences in the sample also encode this CDR3. The chain employs TRBV6-5 and TRBJ2-7; the D is unclear. The CDR3 spans 15 residues. Deletions cut 0 bases from V and 0 bases from J, with 9 bases between. CDR1 MNHEY and CDR2 SVGAGI come from the germline V gene. The CDR3 nucleotides read TGTGCCAGCAGTTACTCTGGCGGTGCCTCCTACGAGCAGTACTTC. Translation: CASSYSGGASYEQYF.

This clone was observed a few times. The chain joins TRBV7-2 to TRBJ2-3; 10 positions match TRBD2. The J segment lost 2 bases and the V segment lost 7 bases, leaving 9 bases of the junction unmatched. CDR1 is SGHTA, CDR2 FQGNSA, per germline. This CDR3 has 16 residues. In DNA, the CDR3 is TGTGCCAGCACCACCGGGACTAGCGTTTTCACAGATACGCAGTATTTT. Amino acids: CASTTGTSVFTDTQYF.

J is TRBJ1-4 and V is TRBV7-2, with no clear D. Germline CDR1 is SGHTA and CDR2 is FQGNSA. Trimming removed 3 bases at V and 4 bases at J, with 12 bases between. The CDR3 contains 15 residues. CDR3 coding DNA: TGTGCCAGCAGCTTGCGGGAGAGCATTAATGAAAAACTGTTTTTT. It encodes CASSLRESINEKLFF.

The J gene is TRBJ2-3, the V gene TRBV18, with TRBD2 identical over 9 bases. Germline-derived CDR1 and CDR2 are KGHSH and LQKENI. Trimming removed 2 bases from V and 3 bases from J; junction bases left unmatched: 15. The CDR3 contains 19 residues. The CDR3 DNA follows: TGTGCCAGCTCACCAGTGGACCCGGGGCTAGCGGGGATAACAGATACGCAGTATTTT. It codes for CASSPVDPGLAGITDTQYF.

V and J are TRBV5-1 and TRBJ2-1, with 7 bases fitting TRBD2. Per the germline V gene, CDR1 is SGHRS and CDR2 is YFSETQ. V shed 4 bases, J shed 8 bases, and the junction held 9 bases outside the gene matches. There are 14 residues in the CDR3. The chain's CDR3 is CASSILTSRDEQFF. The CDR3 bases are TGCGCCAGCAGCATCCTGACTAGCCGAGATGAGCAGTTCTTC. Based on the CDR3 plus reference TRBV5-1 and TRBJ2-1, the full variable domain is KAGVTQTPRYLIKTRGQQVTLSCSPISGHRSVSWYQQTPGQGLQFLFEYFSETQRNKGNFPGRFSGRQFSNSRSEMNVSTLELGDSALYLCASSILTSRDEQFFGPGTRLTVL.

This clone appeared a few times. The chain is built from TRBV5-6 and TRBJ2-3; D gene uncertain. Trimming took off 3 bases at V and 2 bases at J, with 4 bases between the two ends. This CDR3 has 12 amino acids. The V gene's germline CDR1 is SGHDT and CDR2 YYEEEE. The CDR3 DNA sequence: TGTGCCAGCAGCTCCCTCACAGATACGCAGTATTTT. Residues: CASSSLTDTQYF.

The chain has TRBV7-3 and TRBJ2-5; no reliable D call. Looked up from germline, CDR1 is SGHTA and CDR2 is FQGTGA. V was trimmed by 5 bases and J by 4 bases, leaving 5 bases between them. The CDR3 spans 11 residues. The CDR3 loop is CASSARETQYF. The CDR3 nucleotides read TGTGCCAGCAGCGCGAGAGAGACCCAGTACTTC.

The chain recombines TRBV25-1 with TRBJ2-1; D might be TRBD2 (5 bases). The CDR3 runs 18 residues. The V gene's germline CDR1 is MGHDK and CDR2 SYGVNS. The germline V and J ends were trimmed by 2 bases and 0 bases, with 17 bases remaining between them. The CDR3 bases are TGTGCCAGCAGTGAAACATTAGCGAGATCCAGCTCCTACAATGAGCAGTTCTTC. Amino acids: CASSETLARSSSYNEQFF.

V usage is TRBV30 and J usage is TRBJ2-5, with a possible D match to TRBD2 (5 bases). Germline CDR1 GTSNPN, CDR2 SVGIG (reference sequence). Trimming took 0 bases from V and 9 from J, leaving 14 bases between them. CDR3 size: 13 residues. CDR3 nucleotide sequence: TGTGCCTGGAGTGTGGAGGCCTCGGGCGCCCAGTACTTC. It yields the protein CAWSVEASGAQYF.

This clone has more than one count but fewer than ten. This CDR3 reads CASSLKTRIDTEAFF. In DNA form, the CDR3 reads TGTGCCAGCAGTTTGAAGACACGAATCGACACTGAAGCTTTCTTT. J is TRBJ1-1 and V is TRBV27; no reliable D call. Germline CDR1 is MNHEY and CDR2 is SMNVEV (reference sequence). The V and J ends lost 3 bases and 3 bases respectively, with 14 bases between them. The CDR3 totals 15 residues.

In this sample, this clone turned up a few times. DNA of the CDR3: TGTGCCAGCAGCGGCCAGGGACTAGCGGGTAACAATGAGCAGTTCTTC. Its translation: CASSGQGLAGNNEQFF. The rearrangement joins TRBV9 to TRBJ2-1, with 12 bases identical to TRBD2. V shed 3 bases and J 5 bases; nucleotides not matched to a gene: 6. Germline-derived CDR1 and CDR2 are SGDLS and YYNGEE. The CDR3 spans 16 residues.

In its sample, this clone was seen a few times. The J gene is TRBJ2-1, the V gene TRBV25-1, with TRBD2 matching 7 bases. The V segment lost 1 base and the J segment 8 bases; nucleotides outside the gene matches: 2. CDR1 is MGHDK and CDR2 is SYGVNS in the germline V gene. CDR3 length: 13 amino acids. The CDR3 reads CASSESGRDEQFF. CDR3 bases: TGTGCCAGCAGTGAATCGGGGAGGGATGAGCAGTTCTTC.

This clone was seen more than once but under ten times. V is TRBV7-2 and J is TRBJ1-1; 8 bases fit TRBD1. CDR3 size: 15 residues. Germline V gene data show CDR1 as SGHTA and CDR2 as FQGNSA. J was trimmed by 0 bases and V by 5 bases; bases with no gene match: 5. The CDR3, as DNA: TGTGCCAGCAGCGCCCTGGGACAGGTGAACACTGAAGCTTTCTTT. Encoded protein: CASSALGQVNTEAFF.

This clone was observed a few times. The rearrangement links TRBV19 to TRBJ2-5; D may be TRBD1 (5 bases). The V end was cut by 5 bases, the J end by 4 bases, with 23 bases between. CDR3 size: 17 residues. Germline loops: CDR1 LNHDA, CDR2 SQIVND (reference sequence). Written as DNA, the CDR3 is TGTGCCAGTAGTCGGCAGGGCAGTTTGTCCAGTGTAGAGACCCAGTACTTC. Protein sequence: CASSRQGSLSSVETQYF.

This clone was found a few times. This chain uses TRBV7-2 with TRBJ2-1, with 13 bases aligning to TRBD2. Germline assignment: CDR1 SGHTA and CDR2 FQGNSA. V lost 4 bases to trimming and J lost 4 bases; unmatched junction nucleotides: 1. The CDR3 extends over 15 amino acids. The CDR3 bases are TGTGCCAGCAGCTCGGGACTAGCGGGGTACAATGAGCAGTTCTTC. Amino acid sequence: CASSSGLAGYNEQFF. The full variable domain, completed using reference TRBV7-2 and TRBJ2-1, is GAGVSQSPSNKVTEKGKDVELRCDPISGHTALYWYRQSLGQGLEFLIYFQGNSAPDKSGLPSDRFSAERTGGSVSTLTIQRTQQEDSAVYLCASSSGLAGYNEQFFGPGTRLTVL.

This clone was counted only a few times. The genes are TRBV28 and TRBJ1-2; D is perhaps TRBD1 (6 bases). This CDR3 is built from 13 residues. V lost 10 bases and J 2 bases, leaving 14 bases between the germline ends. Per germline, CDR1 MDHEN and CDR2 SYDVKM. The CDR3 loop reads CATVQGPNYGYTF. CDR3 coding DNA: TGTGCCACCGTACAGGGCCCCAACTATGGCTACACCTTC.

This rearrangement joins TRBV7-9 to TRBJ2-2; 10 positions agree with TRBD1. The CDR3 consists of 15 residues. The germline V gene encodes CDR1 SEHNR and CDR2 FQNEAQ (reference sequence). V shed 2 bases, J shed 5 bases, and the junction held 2 bases outside the gene matches. This CDR3 is CASSLRTGGTGELFF. CDR3 sequence (DNA): TGTGCCAGCAGCTTACGGACAGGGGGAACCGGGGAGCTGTTTTTT.

The rearrangement links TRBV7-2 to TRBJ1-2, with TRBD1 matching over 9 bases. The CDR3 sequence is 15 residues long. The germline CDR1 and CDR2 sequences are SGHTA and FQGNSA. Losses at the gene ends were 6 bases for V and 4 bases for J; bases not matched to a gene: 9. The CDR3 sequence is CASRPLMTGGYGYTF. In DNA, the CDR3 is TGTGCCAGCAGGCCTCTTATGACAGGGGGCTATGGCTACACCTTC.

In this sample, this clone turned up a few times. The genes are TRBV4-3 and TRBJ2-7; the match to TRBD2 covers 10 bases. This CDR3 is 15 amino acids long. CDR1 and CDR2 (germline): LGHNA, YSLEER. V lost 5 bases and J lost 3; bases outside the gene matches: 7. The CDR3 DNA follows: TGCGCCAGCAGCTACAGCGGGGGGGATCGCTACGAGCAGTACTTC. It specifies CASSYSGGDRYEQYF.